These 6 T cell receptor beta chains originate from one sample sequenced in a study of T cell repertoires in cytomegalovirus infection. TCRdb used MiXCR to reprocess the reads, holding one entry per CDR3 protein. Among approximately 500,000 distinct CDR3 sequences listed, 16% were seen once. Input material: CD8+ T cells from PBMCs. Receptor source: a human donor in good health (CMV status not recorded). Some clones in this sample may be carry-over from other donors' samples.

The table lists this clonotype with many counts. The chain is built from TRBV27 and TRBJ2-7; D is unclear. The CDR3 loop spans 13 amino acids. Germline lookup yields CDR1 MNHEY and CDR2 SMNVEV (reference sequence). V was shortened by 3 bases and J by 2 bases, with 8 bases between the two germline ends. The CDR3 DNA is TGTGCCAGCAGTTTGTCGGCTACCTACGAGCAGTACTTC. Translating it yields CASSLSATYEQYF.

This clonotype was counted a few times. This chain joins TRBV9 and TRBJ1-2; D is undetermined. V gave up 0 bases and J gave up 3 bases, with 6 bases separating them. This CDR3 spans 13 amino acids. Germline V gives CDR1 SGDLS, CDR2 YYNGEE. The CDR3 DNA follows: TGTGCCAGCAGCGTAGCGGCAGACTATGGCTACACCTTC. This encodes CASSVAADYGYTF.

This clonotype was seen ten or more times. DNA for the CDR3: TGTGCCAGCAGCATTACGGGGGGAGGAATGGGAACTGAAGCTTTCTTT. It codes for CASSITGGGMGTEAFF. This sequence joins TRBV7-3 and TRBJ1-1, with D possibly being TRBD1 (5 bases). Germline V gene sequence: CDR1 SGHTA, CDR2 FQGTGA. This CDR3 has 16 amino acids. The germline V and J ends were trimmed by 5 bases and 5 bases, with 21 bases remaining between them.

The DNA of the CDR3 is TGTGCCAGCAGTAATCCAGCCTACACCGGGGAGCTGTTTTTT. Amino acids: CASSNPAYTGELFF. V and J are TRBV6-1 and TRBJ2-2; no definite D call. The CDR3 contains 14 residues. With 5 bases removed from V and 3 bases from J, the gap between germline ends came to 10 bases. Per germline, CDR1 MNHNS and CDR2 SASEGT.

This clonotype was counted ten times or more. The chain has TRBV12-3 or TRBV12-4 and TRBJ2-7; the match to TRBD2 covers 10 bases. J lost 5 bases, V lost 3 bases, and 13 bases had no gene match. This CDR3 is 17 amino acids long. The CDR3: CASSFPQTSGLPHEQYF. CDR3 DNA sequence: TGTGCCAGCAGTTTCCCCCAGACTAGCGGGCTCCCCCACGAGCAGTACTTC.

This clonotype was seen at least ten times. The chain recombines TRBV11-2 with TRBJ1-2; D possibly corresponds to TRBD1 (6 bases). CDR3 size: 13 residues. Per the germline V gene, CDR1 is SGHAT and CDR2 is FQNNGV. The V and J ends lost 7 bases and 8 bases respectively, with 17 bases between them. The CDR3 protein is CASTPGTTRGYTF. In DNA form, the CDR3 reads TGTGCCAGCACCCCAGGGACAACCAGGGGCTACACCTTC.